Sequencing of this T cell receptor beta chain was carried out in a study of cytomegalovirus exposure and HLA in healthy donors. There are a few counts of this clone. What it binds is not known. This CDR3 region has 13 residues. V dropped 5 bases and J dropped 1 base, with 8 bases sitting between them. Germline CDR1 and CDR2: SGHTA and FQGNSA. The study ran its PCR with 60 Vbeta and 13 Jbeta primers. The assay was immunoSEQ multiplex PCR, and TCRdb's table has in-frame clones only and misses some. The repertoire holds 80,000 or so clones, with over 70% as singletons. Study-wide results and caveats: It was reported that TCR beta sequences correctly inferred the HLA-A and HLA-B alleles for most subjects. Evidence from a later analysis indicated that most CMV-associated TCR beta chains looked HLA-restricted.

V gene TRBV7-2 combines with J gene TRBJ1-1; D remains ambiguous. Sequenced sample: PBMCs. The sequence came from a woman aged 40 to 50 in good health and CMV-seronegative. The CDR3 region is CASSPSGNTEAFF. The CDR3, as DNA: TGTGCCAGCAGCCCCTCGGGGAACACTGAAGCTTTCTTT.